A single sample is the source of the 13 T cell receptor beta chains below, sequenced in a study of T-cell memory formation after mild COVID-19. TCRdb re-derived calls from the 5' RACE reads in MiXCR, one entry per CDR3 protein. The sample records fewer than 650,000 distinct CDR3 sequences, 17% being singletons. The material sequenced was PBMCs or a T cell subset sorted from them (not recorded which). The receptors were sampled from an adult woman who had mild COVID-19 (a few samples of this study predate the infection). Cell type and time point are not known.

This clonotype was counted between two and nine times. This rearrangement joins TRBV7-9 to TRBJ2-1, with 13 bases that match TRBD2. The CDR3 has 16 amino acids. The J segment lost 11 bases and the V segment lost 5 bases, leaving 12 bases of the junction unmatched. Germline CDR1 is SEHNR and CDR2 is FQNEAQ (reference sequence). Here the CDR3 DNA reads TGTGCCAGCAGCCCAGGGACTAGCGGGGAAAGGGTTCAGCAGTTCTTC. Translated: CASSPGTSGERVQQFF.

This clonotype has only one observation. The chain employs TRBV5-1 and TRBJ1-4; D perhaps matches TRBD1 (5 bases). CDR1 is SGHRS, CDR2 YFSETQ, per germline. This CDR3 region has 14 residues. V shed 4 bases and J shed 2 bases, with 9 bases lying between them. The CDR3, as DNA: TGCGCCAGCAGCATCCAGGGTACTAATGAAAAACTGTTTTTT. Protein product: CASSIQGTNEKLFF.

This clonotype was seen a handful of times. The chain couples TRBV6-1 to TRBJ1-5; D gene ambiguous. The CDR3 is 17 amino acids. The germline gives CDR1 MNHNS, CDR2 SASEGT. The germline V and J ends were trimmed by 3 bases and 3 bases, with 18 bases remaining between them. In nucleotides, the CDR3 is TGTGCCAGCAGTGAGTCCCCCGCCCGACGGTTCAATCAGCCCCAGCATTTT. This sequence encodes CASSESPARRFNQPQHF.

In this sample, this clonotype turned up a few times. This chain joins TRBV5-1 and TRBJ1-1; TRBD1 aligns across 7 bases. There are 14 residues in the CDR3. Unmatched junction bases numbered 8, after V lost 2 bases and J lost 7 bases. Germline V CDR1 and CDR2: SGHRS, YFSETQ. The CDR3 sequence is CASSLLGGGGEAFF. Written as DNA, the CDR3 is TGCGCCAGCAGCTTACTTGGAGGGGGCGGTGAAGCTTTCTTT.

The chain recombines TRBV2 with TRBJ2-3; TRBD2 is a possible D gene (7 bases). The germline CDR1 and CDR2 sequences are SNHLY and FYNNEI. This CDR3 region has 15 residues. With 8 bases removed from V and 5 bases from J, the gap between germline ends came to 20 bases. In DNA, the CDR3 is TGTGCCAGCCCCGGGGGGCAGGGTCCAGGAGATACGCAGTATTTT. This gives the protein CASPGGQGPGDTQYF.

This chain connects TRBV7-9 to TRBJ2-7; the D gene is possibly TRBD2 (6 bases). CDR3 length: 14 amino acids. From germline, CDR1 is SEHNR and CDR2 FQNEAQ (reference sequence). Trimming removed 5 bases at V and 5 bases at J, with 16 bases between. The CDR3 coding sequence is TGTGCCAGCAGCCCCTGGGGGGTTGAGGACGAGCAGTACTTC. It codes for CASSPWGVEDEQYF.

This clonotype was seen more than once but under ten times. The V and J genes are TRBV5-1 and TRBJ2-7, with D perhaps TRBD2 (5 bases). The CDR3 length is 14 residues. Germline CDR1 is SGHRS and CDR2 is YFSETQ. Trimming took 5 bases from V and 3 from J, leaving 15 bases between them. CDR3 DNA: TGCGCCAGCAGTCTGGAGTCCCGGGACTACGAGCAGTACTTC. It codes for CASSLESRDYEQYF.

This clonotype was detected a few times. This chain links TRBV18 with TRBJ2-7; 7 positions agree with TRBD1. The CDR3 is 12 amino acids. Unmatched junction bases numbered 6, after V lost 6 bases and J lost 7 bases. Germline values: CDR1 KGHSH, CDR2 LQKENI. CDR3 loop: CASSETGPEQYF. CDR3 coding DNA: TGTGCCAGCTCGGAGACAGGGCCAGAGCAGTACTTC.

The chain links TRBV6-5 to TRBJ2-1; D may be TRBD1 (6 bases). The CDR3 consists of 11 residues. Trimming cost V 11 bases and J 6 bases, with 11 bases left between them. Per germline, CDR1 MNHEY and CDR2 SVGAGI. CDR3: CASRQANEQFF. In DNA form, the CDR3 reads TGTGCCTCGCGACAGGCCAATGAGCAGTTCTTC.

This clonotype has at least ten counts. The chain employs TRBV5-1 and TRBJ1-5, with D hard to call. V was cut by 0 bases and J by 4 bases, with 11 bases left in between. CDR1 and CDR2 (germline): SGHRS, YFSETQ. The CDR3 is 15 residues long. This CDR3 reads CASSLGAGNNQPQHF. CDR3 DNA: TGCGCCAGCAGCTTGGGTGCGGGGAATAATCAGCCCCAGCATTTT. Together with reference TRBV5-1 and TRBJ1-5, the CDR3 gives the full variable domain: KAGVTQTPRYLIKTRGQQVTLSCSPISGHRSVSWYQQTPGQGLQFLFEYFSETQRNKGNFPGRFSGRQFSNSRSEMNVSTLELGDSALYLCASSLGAGNNQPQHFGDGTRLSIL.

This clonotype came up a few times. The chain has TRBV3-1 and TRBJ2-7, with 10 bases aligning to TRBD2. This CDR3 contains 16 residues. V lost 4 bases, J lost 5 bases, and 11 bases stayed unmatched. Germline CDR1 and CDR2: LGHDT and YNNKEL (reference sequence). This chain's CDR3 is CASSLGAGGPIDEQYF. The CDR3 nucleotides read TGTGCCAGCAGCCTCGGAGCGGGGGGGCCAATCGACGAGCAGTACTTC.

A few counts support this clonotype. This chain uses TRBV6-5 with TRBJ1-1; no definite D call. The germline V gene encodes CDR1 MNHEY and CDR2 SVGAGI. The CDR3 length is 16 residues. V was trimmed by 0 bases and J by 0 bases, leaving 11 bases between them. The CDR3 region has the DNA TGTGCCAGCAGTTACTCTAGAGCCGACGTGAACACTGAAGCTTTCTTT. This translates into CASSYSRADVNTEAFF.

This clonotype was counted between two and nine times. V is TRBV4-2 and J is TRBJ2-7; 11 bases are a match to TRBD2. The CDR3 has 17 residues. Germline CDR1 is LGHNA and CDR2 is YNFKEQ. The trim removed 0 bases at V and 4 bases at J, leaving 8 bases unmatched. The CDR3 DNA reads TGTGCCAGCAGCCAAGATACGACTAGCGGGATTTTTTACGAGCAGTACTTC. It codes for CASSQDTTSGIFYEQYF.